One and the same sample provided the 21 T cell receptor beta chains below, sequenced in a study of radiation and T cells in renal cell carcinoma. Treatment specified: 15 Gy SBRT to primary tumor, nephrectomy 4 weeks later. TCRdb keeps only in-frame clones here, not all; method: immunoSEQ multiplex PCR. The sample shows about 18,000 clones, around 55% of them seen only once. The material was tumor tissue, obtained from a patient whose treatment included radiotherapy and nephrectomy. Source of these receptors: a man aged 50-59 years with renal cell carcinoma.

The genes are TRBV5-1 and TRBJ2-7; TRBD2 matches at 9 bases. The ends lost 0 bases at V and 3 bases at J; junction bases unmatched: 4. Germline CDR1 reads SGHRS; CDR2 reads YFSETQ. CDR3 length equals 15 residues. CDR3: CASSLDAGGFYEQYF. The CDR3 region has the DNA TGCGCCAGCAGCTTGGACGCGGGGGGGTTCTACGAGCAGTACTTC. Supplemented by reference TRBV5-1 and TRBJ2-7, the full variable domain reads KAGVTQTPRYLIKTRGQQVTLSCSPISGHRSVSWYQQTPGQGLQFLFEYFSETQRNKGNFPGRFSGRQFSNSRSEMNVSTLELGDSALYLCASSLDAGGFYEQYFGPGTRLTVT.

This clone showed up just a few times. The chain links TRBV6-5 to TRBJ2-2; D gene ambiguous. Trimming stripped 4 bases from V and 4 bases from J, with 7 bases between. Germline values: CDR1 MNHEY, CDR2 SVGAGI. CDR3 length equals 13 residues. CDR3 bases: TGTGCCAGCAGTTCTCCAGGCACCGGGGAGCTGTTTTTT. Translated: CASSSPGTGELFF.

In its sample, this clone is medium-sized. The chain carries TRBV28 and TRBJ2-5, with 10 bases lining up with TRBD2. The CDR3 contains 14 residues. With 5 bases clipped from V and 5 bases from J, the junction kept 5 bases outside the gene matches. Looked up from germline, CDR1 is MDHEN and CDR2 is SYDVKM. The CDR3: CASSTSGIWETQYF. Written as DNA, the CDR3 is TGTGCCAGCAGTACTAGCGGGATTTGGGAGACCCAGTACTTC. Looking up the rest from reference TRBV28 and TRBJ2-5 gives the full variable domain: DVKVTQSSRYLVKRTGEKVFLECVQDMDHENMFWYRQDPGLGLRLIYFSYDVKMKEKGDIPEGYSVSREKKERFSLILESASTNQTSMYLCASSTSGIWETQYFGPGTRLLVL.

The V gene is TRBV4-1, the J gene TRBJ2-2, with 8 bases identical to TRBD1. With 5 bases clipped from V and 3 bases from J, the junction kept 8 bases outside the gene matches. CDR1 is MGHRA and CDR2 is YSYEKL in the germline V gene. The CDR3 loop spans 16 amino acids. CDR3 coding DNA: TGCGCCAGCAGCTACCGACAGGGGTTCGACACCGGGGAGCTGTTTTTT. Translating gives CASSYRQGFDTGELFF.

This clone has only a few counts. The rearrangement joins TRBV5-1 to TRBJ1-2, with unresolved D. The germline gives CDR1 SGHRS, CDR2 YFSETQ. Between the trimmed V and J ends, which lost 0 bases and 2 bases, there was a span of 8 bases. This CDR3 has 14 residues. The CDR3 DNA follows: TGCGCCAGCAGCTTGGTTACCGCCAACTATGGCTACACCTTC. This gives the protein CASSLVTANYGYTF. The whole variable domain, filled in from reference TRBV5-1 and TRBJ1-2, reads KAGVTQTPRYLIKTRGQQVTLSCSPISGHRSVSWYQQTPGQGLQFLFEYFSETQRNKGNFPGRFSGRQFSNSRSEMNVSTLELGDSALYLCASSLVTANYGYTFGSGTRLTVV.

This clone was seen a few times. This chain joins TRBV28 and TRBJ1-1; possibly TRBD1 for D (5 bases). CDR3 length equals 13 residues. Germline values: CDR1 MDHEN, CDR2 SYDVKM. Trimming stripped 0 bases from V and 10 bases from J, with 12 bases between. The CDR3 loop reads CASSLWAGKVAFF. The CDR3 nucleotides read TGTGCCAGCAGTTTATGGGCAGGGAAGGTAGCTTTCTTT.

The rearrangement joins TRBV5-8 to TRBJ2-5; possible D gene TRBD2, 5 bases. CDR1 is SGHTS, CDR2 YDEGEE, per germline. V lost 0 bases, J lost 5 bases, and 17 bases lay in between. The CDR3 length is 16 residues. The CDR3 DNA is TGTGCCAGCAGCTTGGCCTTTTATGGCGGGCCGGAGACCCAGTACTTC. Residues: CASSLAFYGGPETQYF.

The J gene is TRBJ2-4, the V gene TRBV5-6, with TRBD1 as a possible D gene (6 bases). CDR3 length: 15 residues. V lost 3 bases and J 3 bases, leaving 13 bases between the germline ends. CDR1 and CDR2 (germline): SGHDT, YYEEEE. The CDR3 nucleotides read TGTGCCAGCAGCTACAAGGCAGGGGACAAAAACATTCAGTACTTC. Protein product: CASSYKAGDKNIQYF.

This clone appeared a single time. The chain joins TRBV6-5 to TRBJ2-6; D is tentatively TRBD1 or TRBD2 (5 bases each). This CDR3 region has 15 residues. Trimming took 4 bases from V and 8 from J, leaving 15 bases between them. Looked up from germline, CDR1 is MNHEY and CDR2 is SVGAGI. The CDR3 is CASSSGLAGTNVLTF. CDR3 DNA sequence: TGTGCCAGCAGTTCCGGACTCGCAGGGACCAACGTCCTGACTTTC.

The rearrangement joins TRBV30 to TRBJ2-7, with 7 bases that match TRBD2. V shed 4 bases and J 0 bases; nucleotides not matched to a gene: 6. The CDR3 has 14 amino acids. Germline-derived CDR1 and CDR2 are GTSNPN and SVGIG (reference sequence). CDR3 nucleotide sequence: TGTGCCTGGAATTTGGGGACTACCTCCTACGAGCAGTACTTC. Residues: CAWNLGTTSYEQYF.

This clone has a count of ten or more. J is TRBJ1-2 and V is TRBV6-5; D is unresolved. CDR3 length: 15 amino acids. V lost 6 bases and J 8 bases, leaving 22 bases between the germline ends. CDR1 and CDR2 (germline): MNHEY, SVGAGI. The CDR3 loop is CASSPTLGSLRGYTF. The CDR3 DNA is TGTGCCAGCAGCCCCACGCTAGGGAGTTTACGGGGCTACACCTTC.

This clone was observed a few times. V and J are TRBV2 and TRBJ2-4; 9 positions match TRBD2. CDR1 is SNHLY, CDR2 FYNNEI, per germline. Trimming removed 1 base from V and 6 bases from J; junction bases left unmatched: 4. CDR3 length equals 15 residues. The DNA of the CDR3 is TGTGCCAGCAGTGAAGGCGGGGGGGCCCGAAACATTCAGTACTTC. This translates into CASSEGGGARNIQYF.

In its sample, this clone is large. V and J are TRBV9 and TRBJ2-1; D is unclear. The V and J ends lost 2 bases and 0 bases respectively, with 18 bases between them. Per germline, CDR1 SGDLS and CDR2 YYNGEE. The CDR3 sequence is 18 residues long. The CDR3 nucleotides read TGTGCCAGCAGCGTTTCCCCTTCGGCCAGAAGCTCCTACAATGAGCAGTTCTTC. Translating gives CASSVSPSARSSYNEQFF.

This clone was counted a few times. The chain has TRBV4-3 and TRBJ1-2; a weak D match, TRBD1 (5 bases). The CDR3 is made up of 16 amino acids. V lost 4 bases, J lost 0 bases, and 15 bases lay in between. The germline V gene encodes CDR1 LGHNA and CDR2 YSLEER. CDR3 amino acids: CASSLGGGVTNYGYTF. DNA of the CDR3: TGCGCCAGCAGCCTGGGTGGGGGGGTAACTAACTATGGCTACACCTTC.

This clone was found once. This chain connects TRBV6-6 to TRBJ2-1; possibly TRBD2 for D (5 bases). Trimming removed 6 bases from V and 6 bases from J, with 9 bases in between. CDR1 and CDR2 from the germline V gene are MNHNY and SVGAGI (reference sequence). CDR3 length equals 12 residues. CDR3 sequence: CASSHSANEQFF. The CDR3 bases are TGTGCCAGCAGCCATAGCGCCAATGAGCAGTTCTTC.

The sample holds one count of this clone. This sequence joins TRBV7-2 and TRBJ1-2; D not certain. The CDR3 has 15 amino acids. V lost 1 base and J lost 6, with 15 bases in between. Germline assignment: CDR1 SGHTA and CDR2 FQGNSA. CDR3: CASSLDFSGRDGYTF. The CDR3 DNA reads TGTGCCAGCAGCTTAGATTTTTCTGGGAGGGATGGCTACACCTTC.

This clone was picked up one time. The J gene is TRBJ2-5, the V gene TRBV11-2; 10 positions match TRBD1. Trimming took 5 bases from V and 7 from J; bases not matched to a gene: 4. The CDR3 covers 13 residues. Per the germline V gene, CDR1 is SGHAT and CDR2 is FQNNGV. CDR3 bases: TGTGCCAGCAGCCGGGACAGGGGAGGGACCCAGTACTTC. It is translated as CASSRDRGGTQYF.

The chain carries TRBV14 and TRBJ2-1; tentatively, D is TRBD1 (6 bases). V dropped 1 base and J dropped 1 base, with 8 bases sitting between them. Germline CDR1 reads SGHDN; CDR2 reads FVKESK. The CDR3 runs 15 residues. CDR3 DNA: TGTGCCAGCAGCCAAGGGACAGTTTCCTACAATGAGCAGTTCTTC. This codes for CASSQGTVSYNEQFF.

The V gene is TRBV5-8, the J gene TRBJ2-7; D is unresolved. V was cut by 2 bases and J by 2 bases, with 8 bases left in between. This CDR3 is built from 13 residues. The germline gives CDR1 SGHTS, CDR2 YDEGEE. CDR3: CASSFPAAYEQYF. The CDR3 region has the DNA TGTGCCAGCAGCTTTCCAGCCGCCTACGAGCAGTACTTC. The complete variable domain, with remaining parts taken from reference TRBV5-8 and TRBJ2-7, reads EAGVTQSPTHLIKTRGQQATLRCSPISGHTSVYWYQQALGLGLQFLLWYDEGEERNRGNFPPRFSGRQFPNYSSELNVNALELEDSALYLCASSFPAAYEQYFGPGTRLTVT.

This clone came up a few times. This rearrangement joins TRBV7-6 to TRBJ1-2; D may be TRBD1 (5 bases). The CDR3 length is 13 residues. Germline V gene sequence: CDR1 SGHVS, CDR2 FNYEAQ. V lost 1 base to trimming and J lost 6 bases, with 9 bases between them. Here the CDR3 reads CASSLGGVDGYTF. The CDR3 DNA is TGTGCCAGCAGCTTAGGGGGGGTCGATGGCTACACCTTC.

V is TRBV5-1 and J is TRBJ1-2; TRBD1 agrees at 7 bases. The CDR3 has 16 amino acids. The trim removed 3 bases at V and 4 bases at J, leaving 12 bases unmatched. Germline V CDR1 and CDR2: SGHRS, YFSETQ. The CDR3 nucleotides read TGCGCCAGCAGCTCCACCGCGACAGGGCACGCCTATGGCTACACCTTC. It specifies CASSSTATGHAYGYTF.